This T cell receptor (beta chain) was captured in a study of somatic mutations in cytotoxic T cells in rheumatoid arthritis. Whole-study context: Several of the V beta antibody-stained T-cell populations were flow-sorted at nearly 100% purity; V beta1+ cells were among them and were sequenced for TCRB.

The CDR3 has 15 amino acids. CDR1 and CDR2 from the germline V gene are SGDLS and YYNGEE. Trimming took off 4 bases at V and 0 bases at J, with 11 bases between the two ends. Of note for this clone: At the DNA level, this CDR3 is encoded by other sequences in the same sample as well.

The assay was immunoSEQ multiplex PCR, and TCRdb's table has in-frame clones only and misses some. The profile covers more than 20,000 clones, with about 80% appearing a single time and more than 4.5% taken by the ten largest. The clonotype comes from a man between 50 and 59 years old in good health. J is TRBJ2-1 and V is TRBV9; perhaps TRBD2 as D (6 bases). The sequenced sample was CD8+ T cells sorted from blood. This chain's CDR3 is CASSPSGSSYNEQFF. CDR3 bases: TGTGCCAGCAGCCCCTCCGGGAGCTCCTACAATGAGCAGTTCTTC.